The entry that follows covers one T cell receptor beta chain sequence. This clone's antigen is unknown. The input lacks base qualities; no much larger clone sits a single base away. Naive CD8 T cell libraries were made from around 18,000 to 910,000 sorted cells using 10%, 30% or 50% of purified RNA. Naive CD8 T cells, defined as CD8+CD4-CCR7+CD45RA+, were FACS-sorted into RLT Plus buffer on a BD FACSAria II. Approximately eleven TCR copies' worth of Jurkat RNA were spiked into roughly 17,000-1,100,000 naive CD8 T cell samples to test detection sensitivity. Enrichment of CD8 T cells was done with RosetteSep CD8+ T Cell Enrichment Cocktail plus Ficoll-Paque, and ACK red cell lysis came afterward. Library method: PCR. This sample was sequenced with a NextSeq 500. Bulk TCR libraries were prepared as previously described, using TCR primers listed in Table S5. Total RNA was purified with the Qiagen AllPrep DNA/RNA kit. Before analysis, reads from multiple sequencing runs of one library were combined. The study's own analysis went as follows. Reads were retained only if their TCR constant sequence matched exactly, and those retained reads were trimmed to 150 nt and grouped according to their 12-nt molecular barcodes. Reads inside each barcode group were sub-clustered using a 15% Levenshtein threshold, and a quality-weighted consensus sequence was constructed for each RNA molecule. Non-functional sequences were excluded, and lower-count sequences lying one edit away from another sequence were also excluded. Based on a fit of two negative binomial distributions, barcode sub-clusters having less than 20% of the maximum read count were discarded. Starting from the raw public reads, TCRdb applied fastp trimming at Q25, assembled clones with MiXCR and retained in-frame beta chains. Entries are consolidated by CDR3 protein sequence, retaining the most common genes and DNA. The V and J calls here are based on TCRdb, not the publication. The sample includes around 320,000 distinct CDR3 sequences, with roughly 23% observed a single time. About 0.71% of the sample comes from the top ten.

These data originate in a study of molecular identifiers for immune sequencing clone quantification (dated by TCRdb to between 2018 and 2020). For the wider study: For a replicate experiment, RNA from approximately 20,000 or 98,000 naive CD8 T cells was divided into five aliquots, and four of the five aliquots were sequenced. This methods study used CD8 T cells to benchmark TCR RNA copy counting and molecular-identifier clustering-based TCR repertoire sequencing (MIDCIRS).

Broad study findings and their caveats: Highly expanded clone sizes could be underestimated because identical TCR molecules may share a barcode. The naive libraries included spiked-in Jurkat TCR RNA (10 copies' worth), and this RNA is not part of the donor repertoire. When barcode sub-clustering was not used, chimeric consensus sequences inflated TCR diversity, with chimeras reaching as high as 47%. Modeling estimated roughly 3.2 recovered TCR RNA copies per cell, compared with 9.5 to 10 by digital PCR, which implies roughly 27% capture efficiency. In CMV-specific effector cells, over 99% of molecules were held by clones above 20 RNA copies, whereas under 1% of molecules were held by such clones in naive cells. A single cell's worth of spiked-in Jurkat TCR RNA was reported detectable even among 850,000 to 1,000,000 naive CD8 T cells.

From a lookup of the germline V gene, CDR1 and CDR2 are MNHEY and SVGEGT. Deletion took 2 bases off V and 6 bases off J, with a span of 13 bases between the germline ends. The CDR3, cysteine through phenylalanine, is 15 amino acids long. Here the CDR3 DNA is all that survives: 45 bases in frame from base 1. Sequencing was carried out using naive CD8+ T cells from blood, with Jurkat cell RNA spiked in. Explained via the paper, the cell subset or site label denotes: FACS-sorted CD8+CD4-CCR7+CD45RA+ naive T cells. The chain uses TRBV6-2 or TRBV6-3 and TRBJ2-2; possibly the D gene is TRBD2, per 6 matching bases. This sequence was found in a human donor in good health. Some libraries in this study had Jurkat cell RNA spiked in. Here the CDR3 is given as CASSYSGRSAGELFF. The nucleotide sequence is TGTGCCAGCAGTTACAGCGGGCGGTCCGCCGGGGAGCTGTTTTTT.